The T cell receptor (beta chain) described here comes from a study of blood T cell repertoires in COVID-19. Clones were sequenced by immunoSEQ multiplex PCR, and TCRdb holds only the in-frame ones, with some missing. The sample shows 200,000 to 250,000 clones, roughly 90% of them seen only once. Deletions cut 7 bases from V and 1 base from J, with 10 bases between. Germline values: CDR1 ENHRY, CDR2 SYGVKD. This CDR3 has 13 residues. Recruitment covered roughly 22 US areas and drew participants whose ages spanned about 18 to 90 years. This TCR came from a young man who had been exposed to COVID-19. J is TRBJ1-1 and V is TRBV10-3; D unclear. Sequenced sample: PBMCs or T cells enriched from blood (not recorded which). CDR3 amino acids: CAINHGSNTEAFF. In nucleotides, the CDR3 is TGTGCCATCAATCACGGTTCGAACACTGAAGCTTTCTTT.